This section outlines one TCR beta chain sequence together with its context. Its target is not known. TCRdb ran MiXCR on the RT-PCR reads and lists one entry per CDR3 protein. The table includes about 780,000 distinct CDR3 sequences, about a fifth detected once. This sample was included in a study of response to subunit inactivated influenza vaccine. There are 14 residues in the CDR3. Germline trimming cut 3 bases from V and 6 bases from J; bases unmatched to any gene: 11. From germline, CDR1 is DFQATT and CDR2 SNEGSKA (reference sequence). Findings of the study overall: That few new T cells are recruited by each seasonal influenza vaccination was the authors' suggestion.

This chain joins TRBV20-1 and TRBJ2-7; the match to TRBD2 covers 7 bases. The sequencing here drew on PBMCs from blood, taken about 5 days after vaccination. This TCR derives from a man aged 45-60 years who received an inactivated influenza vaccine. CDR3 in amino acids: CSARLRDYKSEQYF. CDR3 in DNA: TGCAGTGCTAGGCTCAGGGACTATAAATCCGAGCAGTACTTC.